This TCR beta chain was sequenced for a study of blood T cell repertoires in COVID-19. Looking at the study overall: Samples representing acute and convalescent COVID-19 were sourced from the United States, Italy and Spain. The cDNA or gDNA used as material had been derived from T cells, B-cell-depleted T cells, or PBMCs.

Authors' processing steps: Reference gene primer amplification gave estimated nucleated cell counts. Method: immunoSEQ multiplex PCR; TCRdb's copy keeps in-frame clones and lacks some. V and J calls and clone size come straight from that table; D and trimming were deduced from the DNA. The profile shows 150,000 to 200,000 clones, 84% of them singletons. CDR3 size: 14 residues. Per germline, CDR1 MDHEN and CDR2 SYDVKM. Losses at the gene ends were 4 bases for V and 9 bases for J; bases not matched to a gene: 6. Sequences were obtained from peripheral blood. The V call is TRBV28, the J call TRBJ1-6; 7 bases align to TRBD1. This receptor was taken from a woman older than 75 with acute or convalescent COVID-19. The CDR3: CASSSHRGLSPLHF. DNA for the CDR3: TGTGCCAGCAGTTCGCACAGGGGACTTTCACCCCTCCACTTT.